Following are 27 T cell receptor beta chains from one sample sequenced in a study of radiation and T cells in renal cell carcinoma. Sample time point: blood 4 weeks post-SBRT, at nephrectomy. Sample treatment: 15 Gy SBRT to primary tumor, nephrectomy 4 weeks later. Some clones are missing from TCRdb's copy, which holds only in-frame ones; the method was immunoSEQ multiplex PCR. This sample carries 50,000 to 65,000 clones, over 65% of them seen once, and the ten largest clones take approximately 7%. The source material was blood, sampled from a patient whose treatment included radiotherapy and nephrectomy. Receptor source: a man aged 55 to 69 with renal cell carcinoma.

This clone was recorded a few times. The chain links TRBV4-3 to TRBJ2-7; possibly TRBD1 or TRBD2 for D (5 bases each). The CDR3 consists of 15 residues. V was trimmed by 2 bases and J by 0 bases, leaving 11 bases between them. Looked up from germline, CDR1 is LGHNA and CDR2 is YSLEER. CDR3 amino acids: CASSQRDGYSYEQYF. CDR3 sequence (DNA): TGCGCCAGCAGCCAACGGGACGGATACTCCTACGAGCAGTACTTC.

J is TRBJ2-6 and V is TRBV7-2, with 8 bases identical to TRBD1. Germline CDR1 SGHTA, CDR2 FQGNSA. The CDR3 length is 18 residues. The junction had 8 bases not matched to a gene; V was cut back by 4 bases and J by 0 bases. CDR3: CASSWSGTGFSGANVLTF. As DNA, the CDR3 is TGTGCCAGCAGCTGGTCCGGGACAGGATTCTCTGGGGCCAACGTCCTGACTTTC.

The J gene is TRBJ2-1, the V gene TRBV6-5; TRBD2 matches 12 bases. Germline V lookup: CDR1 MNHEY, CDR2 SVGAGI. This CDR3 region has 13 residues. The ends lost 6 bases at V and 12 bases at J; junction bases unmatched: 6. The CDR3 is CASRRTSGVGQFF. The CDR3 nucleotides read TGTGCCAGCAGGAGGACTAGCGGGGTAGGGCAGTTCTTC.

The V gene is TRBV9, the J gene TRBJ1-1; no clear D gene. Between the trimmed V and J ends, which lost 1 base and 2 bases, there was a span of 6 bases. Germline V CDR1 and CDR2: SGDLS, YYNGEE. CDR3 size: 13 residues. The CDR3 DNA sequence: TGTGCCAGCAGCGTACAGATAAACACTGAAGCTTTCTTT. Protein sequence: CASSVQINTEAFF.

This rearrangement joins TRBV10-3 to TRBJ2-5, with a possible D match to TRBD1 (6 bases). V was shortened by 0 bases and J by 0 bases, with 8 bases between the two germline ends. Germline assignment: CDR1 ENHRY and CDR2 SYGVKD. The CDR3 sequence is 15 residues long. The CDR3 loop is CAISESRGNQETQYF. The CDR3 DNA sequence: TGTGCCATCAGTGAGTCGAGGGGGAACCAAGAGACCCAGTACTTC.

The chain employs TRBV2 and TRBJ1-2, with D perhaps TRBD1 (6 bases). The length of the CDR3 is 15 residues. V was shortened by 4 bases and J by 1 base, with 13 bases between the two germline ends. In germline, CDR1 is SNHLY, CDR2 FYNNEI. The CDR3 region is CASSVRWDNNYGYTF. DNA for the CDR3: TGTGCCAGCAGTGTAAGGTGGGACAATAACTATGGCTACACCTTC. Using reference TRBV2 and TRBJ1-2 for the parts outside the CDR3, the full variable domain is EPEVTQTPSHQVTQMGQEVILRCVPISNHLYFYWYRQILGQKVEFLVSFYNNEISEKSEIFDDQFSVERPDGSNFTLKIRSTKLEDSAMYFCASSVRWDNNYGYTFGSGTRLTVV.

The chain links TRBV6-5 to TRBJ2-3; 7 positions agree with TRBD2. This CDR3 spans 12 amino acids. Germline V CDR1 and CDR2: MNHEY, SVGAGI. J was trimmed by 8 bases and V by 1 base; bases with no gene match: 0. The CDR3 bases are TGTGCCAGCAGTTACTGGGGGGGTACGCAGTATTTT. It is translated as CASSYWGGTQYF.

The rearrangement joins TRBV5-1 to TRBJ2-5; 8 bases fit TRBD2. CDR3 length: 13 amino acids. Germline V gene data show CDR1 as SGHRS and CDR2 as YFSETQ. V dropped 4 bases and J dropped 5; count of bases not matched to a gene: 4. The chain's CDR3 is CASSPQREETQYF. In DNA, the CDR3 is TGCGCCAGCAGCCCCCAGCGGGAGGAGACCCAGTACTTC.

The CDR3 sequence: CASIDFGGTQNTEAFF. In DNA form, the CDR3 reads TGTGCCAGTATTGATTTCGGGGGGACTCAGAACACTGAAGCTTTCTTT. The chain uses TRBV19 and TRBJ1-1, with TRBD1 as a possible D gene (5 bases). V dropped 7 bases and J dropped 1 base, with 19 bases sitting between them. This CDR3 spans 16 amino acids. Germline V lookup: CDR1 LNHDA, CDR2 SQIVND (reference sequence).

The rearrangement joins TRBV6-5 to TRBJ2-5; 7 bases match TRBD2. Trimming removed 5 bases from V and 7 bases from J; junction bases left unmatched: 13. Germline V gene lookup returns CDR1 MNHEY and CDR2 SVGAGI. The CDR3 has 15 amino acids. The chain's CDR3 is CASSPLAAFEGTQYF. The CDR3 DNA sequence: TGTGCCAGCAGTCCTCTAGCGGCCTTTGAGGGGACCCAGTACTTC.

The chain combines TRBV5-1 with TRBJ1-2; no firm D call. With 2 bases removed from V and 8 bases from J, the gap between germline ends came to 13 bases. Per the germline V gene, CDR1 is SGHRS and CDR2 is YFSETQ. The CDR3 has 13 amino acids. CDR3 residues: CASSFGPTEGYTF. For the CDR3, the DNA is TGCGCCAGCAGCTTCGGACCCACGGAGGGCTACACCTTC.

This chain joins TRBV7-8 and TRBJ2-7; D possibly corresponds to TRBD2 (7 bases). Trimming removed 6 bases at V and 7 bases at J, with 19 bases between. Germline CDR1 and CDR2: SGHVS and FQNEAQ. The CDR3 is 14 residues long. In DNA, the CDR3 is TGTGCCAGCAGTAGTAGAGCGGGAAGGGGGGAGCAGTACGTC. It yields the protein CASSSRAGRGEQYV.

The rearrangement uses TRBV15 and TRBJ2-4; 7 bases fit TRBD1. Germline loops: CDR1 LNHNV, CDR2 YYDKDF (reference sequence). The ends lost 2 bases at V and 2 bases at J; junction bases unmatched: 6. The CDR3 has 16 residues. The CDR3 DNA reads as TGTGCCACCAGCAGACACAGGGGTGAGACCAAAAACATTCAGTACTTC. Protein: CATSRHRGETKNIQYF.

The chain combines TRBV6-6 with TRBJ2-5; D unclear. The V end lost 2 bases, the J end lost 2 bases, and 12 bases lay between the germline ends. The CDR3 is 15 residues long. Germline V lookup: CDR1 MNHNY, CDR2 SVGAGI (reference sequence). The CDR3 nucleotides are TGTGCCAGCAGTTACCCCGGCGGCCCTCAAGAGACCCAGTACTTC. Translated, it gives CASSYPGGPQETQYF.

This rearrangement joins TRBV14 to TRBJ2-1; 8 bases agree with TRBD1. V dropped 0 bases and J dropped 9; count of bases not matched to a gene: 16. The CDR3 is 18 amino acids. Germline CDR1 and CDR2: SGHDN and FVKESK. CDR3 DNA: TGTGCCAGCAGCCAAGAGATAGCGACAGGGGCCCTCGGGATTGAGCAGTTCTTC. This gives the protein CASSQEIATGALGIEQFF.

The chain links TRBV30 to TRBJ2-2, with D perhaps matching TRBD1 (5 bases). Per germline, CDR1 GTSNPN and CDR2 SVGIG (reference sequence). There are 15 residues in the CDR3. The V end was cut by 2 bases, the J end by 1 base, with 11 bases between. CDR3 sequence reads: CAWSSGQGNTGELFF. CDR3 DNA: TGTGCCTGGAGTTCAGGGCAGGGGAACACCGGGGAGCTGTTTTTT.

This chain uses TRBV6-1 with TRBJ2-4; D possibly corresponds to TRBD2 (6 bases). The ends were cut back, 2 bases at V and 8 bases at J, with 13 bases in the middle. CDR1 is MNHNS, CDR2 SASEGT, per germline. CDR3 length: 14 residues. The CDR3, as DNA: TGTGCCAGCAGTGAATGGAGTTCGGGGGACATTCAGTACTTC. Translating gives CASSEWSSGDIQYF.

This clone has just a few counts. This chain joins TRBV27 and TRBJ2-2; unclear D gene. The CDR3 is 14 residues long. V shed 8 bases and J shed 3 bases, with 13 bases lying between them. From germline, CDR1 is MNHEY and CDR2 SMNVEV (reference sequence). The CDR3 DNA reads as TGTGCCAGCGGGAAGGGTGAGGACACCGGGGAGCTGTTTTTT. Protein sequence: CASGKGEDTGELFF.

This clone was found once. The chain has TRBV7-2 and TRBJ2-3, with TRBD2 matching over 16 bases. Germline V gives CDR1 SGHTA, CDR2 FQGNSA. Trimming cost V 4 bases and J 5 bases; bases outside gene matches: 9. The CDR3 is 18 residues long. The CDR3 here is CASSSSPGTSGGVDTQYF. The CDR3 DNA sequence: TGTGCCAGCAGCTCGAGTCCCGGGACTAGCGGGGGGGTAGATACGCAGTATTTT.

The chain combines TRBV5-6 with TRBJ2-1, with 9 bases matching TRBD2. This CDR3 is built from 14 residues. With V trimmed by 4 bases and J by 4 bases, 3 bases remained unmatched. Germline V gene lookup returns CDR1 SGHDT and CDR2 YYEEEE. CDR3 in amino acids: CASSPSGMYNEQFF. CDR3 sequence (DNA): TGTGCCAGCAGCCCTAGCGGGATGTACAATGAGCAGTTCTTC.

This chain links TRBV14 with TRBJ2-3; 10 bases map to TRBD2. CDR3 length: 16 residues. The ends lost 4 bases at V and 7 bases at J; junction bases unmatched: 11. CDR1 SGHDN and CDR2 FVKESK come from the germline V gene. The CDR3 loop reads CASSRGTSASWNTQYF. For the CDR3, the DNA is TGTGCCAGCAGCCGCGGGACTAGCGCCAGTTGGAATACGCAGTATTTT.

The DNA for the CDR3 is TGTGCCAGCAGCTTGGTTAGCGGATCTTACAATGAGCAGTTCTTC. This translates into CASSLVSGSYNEQFF. V usage is TRBV5-5 and J usage is TRBJ2-1; D possibly corresponds to TRBD2 (6 bases). Trimming pared 0 bases from V and 4 bases from J, leaving 11 bases between. The CDR3 loop spans 15 amino acids. Germline loops: CDR1 SGHKS, CDR2 YYEKEE (reference sequence). The full variable domain, its missing parts supplied by reference TRBV5-5 and TRBJ2-1, is DAGVTQSPTHLIKTRGQQVTLRCSPISGHKSVSWYQQVLGQGPQFIFQYYEKEERGRGNFPDRFSARQFPNYSSELNVNALLLGDSALYLCASSLVSGSYNEQFFGPGTRLTVL.

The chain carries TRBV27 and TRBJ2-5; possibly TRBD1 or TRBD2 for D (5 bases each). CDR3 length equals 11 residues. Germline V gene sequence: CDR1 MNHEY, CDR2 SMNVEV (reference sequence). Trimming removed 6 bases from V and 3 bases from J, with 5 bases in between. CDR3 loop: CASRGEETQYF. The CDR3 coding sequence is TGTGCCAGCAGGGGGGAAGAGACCCAGTACTTC.

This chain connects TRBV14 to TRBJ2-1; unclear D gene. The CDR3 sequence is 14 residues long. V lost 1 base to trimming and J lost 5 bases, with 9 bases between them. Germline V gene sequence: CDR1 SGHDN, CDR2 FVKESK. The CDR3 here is CASSQAGRNNEQFF. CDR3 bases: TGTGCCAGCAGCCAAGCCGGGCGTAACAATGAGCAGTTCTTC. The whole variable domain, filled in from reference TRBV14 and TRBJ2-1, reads EAGVTQFPSHSVIEKGQTVTLRCDPISGHDNLYWYRRVMGKEIKFLLHFVKESKQDESGMPNNRFLAERTGGTYSTLKVQPAELEDSGVYFCASSQAGRNNEQFFGPGTRLTVL.

CDR3 sequence: CAWSVGGGNQPQHF. Here the CDR3 DNA reads TGTGCCTGGAGTGTCGGCGGGGGCAATCAGCCCCAGCATTTT. The chain employs TRBV30 and TRBJ1-5, with D hard to call. CDR3 length: 14 residues. V shed 0 bases and J shed 2 bases, with 8 bases lying between them. The germline CDR1 and CDR2 sequences are GTSNPN and SVGIG (reference sequence).

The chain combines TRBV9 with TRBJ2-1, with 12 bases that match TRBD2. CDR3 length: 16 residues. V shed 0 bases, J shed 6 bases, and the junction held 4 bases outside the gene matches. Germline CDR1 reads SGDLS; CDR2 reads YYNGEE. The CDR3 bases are TGTGCCAGCAGCGTAGCTGGACTAGCGGGACCCAATGAGCAGTTCTTC. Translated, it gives CASSVAGLAGPNEQFF.

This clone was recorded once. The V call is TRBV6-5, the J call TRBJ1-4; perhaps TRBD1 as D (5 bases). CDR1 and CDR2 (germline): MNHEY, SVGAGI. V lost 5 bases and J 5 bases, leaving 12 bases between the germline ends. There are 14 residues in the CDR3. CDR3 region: CASSEGRTNEKLFF. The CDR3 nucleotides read TGTGCCAGCAGTGAGGGACGGACAAATGAAAAACTGTTTTTT.